This T cell receptor beta chain was recorded in a study of blood T cell repertoires in COVID-19. Overall study context: T cells, B-cell-depleted T cells, or PBMCs supplied cDNA or gDNA.

Losses at the gene ends were 0 bases for V and 2 bases for J; bases not matched to a gene: 10. CDR1 is LNHNV and CDR2 is YYDKDF in the germline V gene (reference sequence). There are 17 residues in the CDR3. Source study methods: Researchers report that nucleated cell counts were estimated from reference gene primer amplification. Libraries were prepared by immunoSEQ multiplex PCR; TCRdb keeps only in-frame clonotypes and omits some of them. That table gives V, J and clone size, and the DNA gave D and trimming. The sample holds around 200,000 clones, 85% to 90% seen once. In this sample, this clone turned up once.

This sequence joins TRBV15 and TRBJ2-7; TRBD1 aligns across 7 bases. The source of this sequence is a man younger than 30 with active or convalescent COVID-19. The sequenced material came from peripheral blood. The CDR3 reads CATSRDMGTGDTYEQYF. The CDR3 DNA sequence: TGTGCCACCAGCAGAGATATGGGCACAGGGGACACCTACGAGCAGTACTTC. Full variable domain (outside the CDR3, taken from reference TRBV15 and TRBJ2-7): DAMVIQNPRYQVTQFGKPVTLSCSQTLNHNVMYWYQQKSSQAPKLLFHYYDKDFNNEADTPDNFQSRRPNTSFCFLDIRSPGLGDTAMYLCATSRDMGTGDTYEQYFGPGTRLTVT.